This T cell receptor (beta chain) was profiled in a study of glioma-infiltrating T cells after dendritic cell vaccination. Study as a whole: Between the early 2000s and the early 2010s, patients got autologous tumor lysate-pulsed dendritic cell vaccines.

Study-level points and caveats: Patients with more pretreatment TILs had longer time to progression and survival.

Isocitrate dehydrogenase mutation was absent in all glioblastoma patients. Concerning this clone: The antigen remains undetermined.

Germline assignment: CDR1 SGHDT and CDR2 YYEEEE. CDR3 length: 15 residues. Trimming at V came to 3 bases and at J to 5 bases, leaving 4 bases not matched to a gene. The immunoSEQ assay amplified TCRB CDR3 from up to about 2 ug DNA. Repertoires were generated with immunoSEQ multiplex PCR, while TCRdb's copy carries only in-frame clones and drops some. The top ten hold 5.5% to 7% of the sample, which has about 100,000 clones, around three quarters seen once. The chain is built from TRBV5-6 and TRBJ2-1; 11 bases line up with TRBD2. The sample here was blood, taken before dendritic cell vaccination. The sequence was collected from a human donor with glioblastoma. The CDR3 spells CASSYTSGSNNEQFF. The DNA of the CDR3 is TGTGCCAGCAGCTATACTAGCGGGAGCAACAATGAGCAGTTCTTC. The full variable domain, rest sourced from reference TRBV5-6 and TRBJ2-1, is DAGVTQSPTHLIKTRGQQVTLRCSPKSGHDTVSWYQQALGQGPQFIFQYYEEEERQRGNFPDRFSGHQFPNYSSELNVNALLLGDSALYLCASSYTSGSNNEQFFGPGTRLTVL.